This section outlines one T cell receptor beta chain sequence together with its context. The antigen is undetermined. The CDR3 spans 12 residues. Germline V gives CDR1 SGHDN, CDR2 FVKESK. Trimming pared 4 bases from V and 6 bases from J, leaving 4 bases between. Alopecia areata patients gave lesional scalp punch biopsies and peripheral blood samples. Sorted out of PBMCs were CD4+ T cells and CD8+ T cells. The record originates from a study of CD8+ T cells in alopecia areata. After isolation, RNA underwent reverse transcription to generate cDNA as the sequencing template. Libraries were prepared by immunoSEQ multiplex PCR; TCRdb keeps only in-frame clonotypes and omits some of them. The sample lists around 200,000 clones; around 63% were seen once. Overall study findings and caveats: Affected scalp, especially in alopecia totalis/universalis, had a higher clonality than normal scalp did.

This chain uses TRBV14 with TRBJ1-6; D gene uncertain. The TCR sequence derives from a human donor with alopecia areata. Sequencing was performed on CD4+ T cells sorted from blood, taken at week 0. In DNA form, the CDR3 reads TGTGCCAGCAGCCTGTTTAATTCACCCCTCCACTTT. Protein product: CASSLFNSPLHF.